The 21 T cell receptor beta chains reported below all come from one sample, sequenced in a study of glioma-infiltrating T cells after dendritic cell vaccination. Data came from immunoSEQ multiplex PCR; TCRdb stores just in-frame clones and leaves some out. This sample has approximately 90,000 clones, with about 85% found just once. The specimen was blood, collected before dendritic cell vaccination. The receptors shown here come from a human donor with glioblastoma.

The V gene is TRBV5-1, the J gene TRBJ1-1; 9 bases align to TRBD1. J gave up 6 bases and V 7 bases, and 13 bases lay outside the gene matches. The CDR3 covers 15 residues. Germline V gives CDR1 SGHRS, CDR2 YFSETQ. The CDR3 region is CASRDRDTLSSEAFF. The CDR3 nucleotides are TGCGCCAGCCGGGACAGGGATACTTTGAGCTCTGAAGCTTTCTTT. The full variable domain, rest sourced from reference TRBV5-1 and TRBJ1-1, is KAGVTQTPRYLIKTRGQQVTLSCSPISGHRSVSWYQQTPGQGLQFLFEYFSETQRNKGNFPGRFSGRQFSNSRSEMNVSTLELGDSALYLCASRDRDTLSSEAFFGQGTRLTVV.

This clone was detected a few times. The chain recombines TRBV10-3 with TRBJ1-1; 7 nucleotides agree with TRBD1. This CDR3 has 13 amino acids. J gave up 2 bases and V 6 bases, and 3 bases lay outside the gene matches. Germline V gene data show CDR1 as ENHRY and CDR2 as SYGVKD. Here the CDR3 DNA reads TGTGCCATCAGGGGACAGTTCAACACTGAAGCTTTCTTT. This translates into CAIRGQFNTEAFF.

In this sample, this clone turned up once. CDR3 bases: TGTGCCAGCAGTGGAGGACATGGTGGTAAGACCCAGTACTTC. It yields the protein CASSGGHGGKTQYF. The chain links TRBV2 to TRBJ2-5, with D possibly TRBD1 on 5 matching bases. The CDR3 has 14 amino acids. V shed 4 bases and J shed 6 bases, with 15 bases lying between them. Germline V gene lookup returns CDR1 SNHLY and CDR2 FYNNEI.

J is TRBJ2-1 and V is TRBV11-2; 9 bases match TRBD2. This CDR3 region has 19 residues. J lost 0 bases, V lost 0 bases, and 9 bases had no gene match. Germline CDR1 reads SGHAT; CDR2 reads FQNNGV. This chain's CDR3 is CASSLDSSGRRSSYNEQFF. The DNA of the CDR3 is TGTGCCAGCAGCTTAGATTCCAGCGGGAGGCGGAGCTCCTACAATGAGCAGTTCTTC.

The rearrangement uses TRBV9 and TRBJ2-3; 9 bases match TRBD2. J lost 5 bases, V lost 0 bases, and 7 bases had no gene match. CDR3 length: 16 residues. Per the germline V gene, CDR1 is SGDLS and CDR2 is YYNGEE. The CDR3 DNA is TGTGCCAGCAGCGTAGGCGGGAGGGCCCAGGGAGATACGCAGTATTTT. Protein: CASSVGGRAQGDTQYF. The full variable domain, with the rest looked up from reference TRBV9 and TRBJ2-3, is DSGVTQTPKHLITATGQRVTLRCSPRSGDLSVYWYQQSLDQGLQFLIQYYNGEERAKGNILERFSAQQFPDLHSELNLSSLELGDSALYFCASSVGGRAQGDTQYFGPGTRLTVL.

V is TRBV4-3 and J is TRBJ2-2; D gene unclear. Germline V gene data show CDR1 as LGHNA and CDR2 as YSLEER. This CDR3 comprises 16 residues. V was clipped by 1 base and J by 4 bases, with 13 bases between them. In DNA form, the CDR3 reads TGCGCCAGCAGCCAAGTTTTGAGCGCCACCACCGGGGAGCTGTTTTTT. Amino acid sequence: CASSQVLSATTGELFF.

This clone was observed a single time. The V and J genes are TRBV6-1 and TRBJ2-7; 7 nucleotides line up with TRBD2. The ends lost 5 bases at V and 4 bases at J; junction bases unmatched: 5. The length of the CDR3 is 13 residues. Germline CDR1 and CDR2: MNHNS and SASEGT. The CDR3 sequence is CASSLGGSYEQYF. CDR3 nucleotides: TGTGCCAGCAGTCTAGGCGGGAGTTACGAGCAGTACTTC.

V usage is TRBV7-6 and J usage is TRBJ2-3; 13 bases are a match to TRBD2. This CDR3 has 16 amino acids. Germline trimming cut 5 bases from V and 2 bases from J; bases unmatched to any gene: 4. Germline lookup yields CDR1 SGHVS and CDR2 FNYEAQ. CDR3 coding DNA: TGTGCCAGCAGCGCCGGACTAGCGGGGGACACAGATACGCAGTATTTT. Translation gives CASSAGLAGDTDTQYF.

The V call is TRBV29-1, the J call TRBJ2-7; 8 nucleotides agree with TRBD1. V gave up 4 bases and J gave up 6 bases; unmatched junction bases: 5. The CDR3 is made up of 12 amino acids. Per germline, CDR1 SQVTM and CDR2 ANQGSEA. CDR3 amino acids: CSVGGTGGEQYF. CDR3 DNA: TGCAGCGTTGGCGGGACAGGAGGCGAGCAGTACTTC.

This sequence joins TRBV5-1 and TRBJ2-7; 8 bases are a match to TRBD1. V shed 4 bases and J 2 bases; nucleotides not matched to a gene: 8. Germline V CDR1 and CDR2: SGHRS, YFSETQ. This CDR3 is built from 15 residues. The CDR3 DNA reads TGCGCCAGCAGCGGGGGGACAGGACTCGCCTACGAGCAGTACTTC. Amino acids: CASSGGTGLAYEQYF.

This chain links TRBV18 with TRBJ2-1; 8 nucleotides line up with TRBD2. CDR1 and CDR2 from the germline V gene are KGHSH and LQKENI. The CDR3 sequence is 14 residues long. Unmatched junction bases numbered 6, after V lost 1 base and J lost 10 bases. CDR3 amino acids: CASSPQGVAGEQFF. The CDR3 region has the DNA TGTGCCAGCTCACCACAGGGAGTAGCGGGGGAGCAGTTCTTC.

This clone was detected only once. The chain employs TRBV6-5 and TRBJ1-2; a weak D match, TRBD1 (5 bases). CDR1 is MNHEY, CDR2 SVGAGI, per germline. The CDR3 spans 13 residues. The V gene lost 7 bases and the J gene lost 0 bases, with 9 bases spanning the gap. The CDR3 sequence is CASTPRANYGYTF. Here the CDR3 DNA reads TGTGCCAGCACTCCCAGGGCTAACTATGGCTACACCTTC.

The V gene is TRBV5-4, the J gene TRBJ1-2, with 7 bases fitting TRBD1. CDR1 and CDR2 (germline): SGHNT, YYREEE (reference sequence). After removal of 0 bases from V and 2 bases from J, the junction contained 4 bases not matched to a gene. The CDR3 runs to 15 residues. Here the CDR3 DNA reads TGTGCCAGCAGCTTGGCAGCCAGGGGGAACTATGGCTACACCTTC. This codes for CASSLAARGNYGYTF.

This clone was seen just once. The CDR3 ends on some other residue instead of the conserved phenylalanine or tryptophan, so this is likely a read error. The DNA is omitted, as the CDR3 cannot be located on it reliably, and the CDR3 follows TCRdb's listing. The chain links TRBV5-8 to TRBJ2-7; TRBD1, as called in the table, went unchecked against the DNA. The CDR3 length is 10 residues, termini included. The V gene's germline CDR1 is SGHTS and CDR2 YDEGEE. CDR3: CASSSPGQDH.

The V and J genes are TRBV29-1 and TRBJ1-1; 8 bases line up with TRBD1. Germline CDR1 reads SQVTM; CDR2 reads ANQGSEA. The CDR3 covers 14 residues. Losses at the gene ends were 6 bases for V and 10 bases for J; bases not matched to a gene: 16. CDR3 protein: CSVQADRTGLSAFF. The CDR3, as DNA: TGCAGCGTCCAGGCGGATCGGACAGGGCTCTCAGCTTTCTTT.

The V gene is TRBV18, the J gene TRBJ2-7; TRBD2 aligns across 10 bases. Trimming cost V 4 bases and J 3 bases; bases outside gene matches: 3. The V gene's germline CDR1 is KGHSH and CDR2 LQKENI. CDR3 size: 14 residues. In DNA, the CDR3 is TGTGCCAGCTCACGGGCTAGCGGGAGCTACGAGCAGTACTTC. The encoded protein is CASSRASGSYEQYF.

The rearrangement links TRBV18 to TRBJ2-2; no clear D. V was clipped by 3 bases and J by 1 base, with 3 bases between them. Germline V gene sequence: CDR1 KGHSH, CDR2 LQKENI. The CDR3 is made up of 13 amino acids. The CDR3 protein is CASSPQNTGELFF. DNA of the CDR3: TGTGCCAGCTCACCCCAGAACACCGGGGAGCTGTTTTTT. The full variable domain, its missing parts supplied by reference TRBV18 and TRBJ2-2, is NAGVMQNPRHLVRRRGQEARLRCSPMKGHSHVYWYRQLPEEGLKFMVYLQKENIIDESGMPKERFSAEFPKEGPSILRIQQVVRGDSAAYFCASSPQNTGELFFGEGSRLTVL.

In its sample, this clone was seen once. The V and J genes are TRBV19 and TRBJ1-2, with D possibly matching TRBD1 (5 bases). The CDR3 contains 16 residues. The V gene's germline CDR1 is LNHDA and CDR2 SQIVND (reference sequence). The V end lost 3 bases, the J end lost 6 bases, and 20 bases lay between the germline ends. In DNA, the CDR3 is TGTGCCAGTAGTATTGGGGGAGGGTTGCCACGCCATGGCTACACCTTC. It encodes CASSIGGGLPRHGYTF.

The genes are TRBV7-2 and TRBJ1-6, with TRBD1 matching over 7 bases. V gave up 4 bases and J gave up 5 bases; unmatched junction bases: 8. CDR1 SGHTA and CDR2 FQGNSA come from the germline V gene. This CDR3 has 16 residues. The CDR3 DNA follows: TGTGCCAGCAGCTCACACAGGGGTCGGGATAATTCACCCCTCCACTTT. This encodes CASSSHRGRDNSPLHF. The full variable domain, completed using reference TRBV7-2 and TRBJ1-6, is GAGVSQSPSNKVTEKGKDVELRCDPISGHTALYWYRQSLGQGLEFLIYFQGNSAPDKSGLPSDRFSAERTGGSVSTLTIQRTQQEDSAVYLCASSSHRGRDNSPLHFGNGTRLTVT.

For the CDR3, the DNA is TGTGCCAGCCGTAAGGGGGATGAGCAGTTCTTC. The encoded protein is CASRKGDEQFF. V gene TRBV6-6 combines with J gene TRBJ2-1, with a weak D call TRBD1 (6 bases). V was clipped by 8 bases and J by 8 bases, with 10 bases between them. The CDR3 covers 11 residues. Germline loops: CDR1 MNHNY, CDR2 SVGAGI (reference sequence).

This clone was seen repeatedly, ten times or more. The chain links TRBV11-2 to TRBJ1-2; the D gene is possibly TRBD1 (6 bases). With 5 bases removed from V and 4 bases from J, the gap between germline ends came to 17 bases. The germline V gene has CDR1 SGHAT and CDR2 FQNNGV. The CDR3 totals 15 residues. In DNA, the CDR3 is TGTGCCAGCAGCCCCGGGGGGGCTAAAGCCTATGGCTACACCTTC. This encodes CASSPGGAKAYGYTF.